One TCR beta chain is described in this entry. This clonotype was counted at least ten times. The antigen it binds to is not known. Within one base of it there is no much larger clone, and no base qualities were kept. The sample belongs to a study of breast tumors, draining lymph nodes, adjacent tissues (dated by TCRdb to about 2016). About the full investigation: The study compared TCR beta repertoires across tumor, adjacent nontumor tissue and axillary lymph nodes from breast cancer patients. The study aimed to assess the relationships and possible T-cell exchange between tumor, surrounding tissue and draining lymph node repertoires in human breast cancer.

Study-wide conclusions, independent of this receptor: Rather than being directly demonstrated, the conclusion that tumor T cells originate in lymph nodes was presented as consistent with a hypothesis. The data were considered consistent with most tumor T cells being derived from the lymph node and subsequently expanding within tumor tissue. T-cell repertoire diversity in tumors was found to be lower than in lymph nodes but higher than in nontumor tissue, and preferential V and J gene usage was observed. Tumor and nontumor tissue repertoires were found to be significantly more similar in luminal-like than in basal-like breast cancer.

The lymph node samples were taken from the axillary draining lymph nodes of breast cancer patients. Instrument used: Illumina HiSeq 2000. TCR beta chain libraries were generated by multiplex PCR amplification. The amplified TCR beta chain products were analyzed by high-throughput sequencing. The public sequencing data were trimmed at Q25 with fastp and processed into clonotypes with MiXCR by TCRdb, which kept only in-frame beta chains. Each CDR3 protein gets just one entry, which takes the most common genes and DNA from the rows behind it. In this sample the table shows more than 200,000 distinct CDR3 sequences, about a third of which occur a single time. The ten largest clones capture 1.3% to 1.5% of the sample. The receptor was isolated from a female donor with breast cancer. Some clones in this sample may be carry-over from other donors' samples. Sequenced input: axillary lymph node tissue.

The CDR3 corresponds to CASSEAPEDRSGYNSPLHF. In nucleotides, the sequence is TGTGCCAGCAGTGAAGCTCCGGAGGACAGGTCTGGCTATAATTCACCCCTCCACTTT. The rearrangement combines TRBV2 with TRBJ1-6; the junction holds 7 bases that match TRBD1. The CDR3 runs 19 amino acids, cysteine and phenylalanine included. Of all the DNA, just the CDR3 is kept, 57 bases in frame from base 1. V trim: 0 bases; J trim: 3 bases; unmatched bases: 11. The germline V gene sets CDR1 to SNHLY and CDR2 to FYNNEI.